The entry that follows covers one T cell receptor (beta chain) sequence. The entry originates in a study of blood T cell repertoires in COVID-19. Whole-study context: COVID-19 samples collected from the United States, Italy and Spain covered acute and convalescent phases.

Profiling relied on immunoSEQ multiplex PCR, and the TCRdb table lists in-frame clones only, not all of them. The sample includes about 35,000 clones, about four fifths seen only once; the top ten take approximately 3.6%. Sequencing input: peripheral blood. The sequence was obtained from a man in his forties or fifties with acute or convalescent COVID-19.

The CDR3 DNA reads as TGTGCCAGCAGTTACCTGGCGGGAGTAAGCACAGATACGCAGTATTTT. Residues: CASSYLAGVSTDTQYF. The chain carries TRBV6-5 and TRBJ2-3; TRBD2 matches 7 bases. V gave up 2 bases and J gave up 0 bases; unmatched junction bases: 5. Germline loops: CDR1 MNHEY, CDR2 SVGAGI. The CDR3 extends over 16 amino acids.